This TCR beta chain was recovered during a study of blood T cell repertoires in COVID-19 (dated by TCRdb to 2018 to 2021). In the study overall: Samples from collaborators originated in the United States, Italy and Spain and spanned both the acute and convalescent phases of COVID-19. Subjects who had been exposed to COVID-19, were actively infected with it, or had recovered from it provided the deeply sampled blood TCRbeta repertoires that made up the dataset. A de-identified subject ID, COVID-19 status, age in years and sex were almost always included in the sample metadata. The repertoires were released in a freely available public database meant as a resource for research on the immune response to SARS-CoV-2. The samples were drawn from two sources: the first 160 participants of the ongoing ImmuneRACE study, and 950 to 1,500 subjects contributed by 6 global collaborators. The prospective study material was composed of cDNA or gDNA derived from T cells, B-cell-depleted T cells, or PBMCs. Where available, HLA class I and class II types were taken from metadata supplied by the sample provider and were not determined by assay-based typing.

Taken from the germline V gene (reference sequence), the CDR1 and CDR2 loops are MNHNY and SVGAGI. Trimming takes 11 bases from V and 4 bases from J, and the germline ends sit 26 bases apart. The CDR3 measures 16 amino acids from cysteine to phenylalanine. Only the CDR3 DNA is retained, 48 bases long and in frame from the first base. Study-wide findings and limitations: The quantity of clinical and demographic metadata differed by source and by participant and was supplied without curation.

On this clone itself: There is no known antigen for this receptor. No clone much larger than this one lies a single base away; base qualities are absent.

TCRbeta CDR3 regions were amplified from genomic DNA by means of the immunoSEQ Assay, a bias-controlled multiplex PCR. The authors' pipeline ran thus. Nucleated cell counts per sample were estimated from amplification of reference gene primers within the assay. To quantify the absolute abundance of each unique TCRbeta CDR3 rearrangement, sequence reads were collapsed and filtered. Productive Simpson clonality was computed per sample as the square root of Simpson's diversity index over productive rearrangements. TCRdb took over this immuneACCESS table, retaining in-frame rearrangements with V and J assigned. Such tables are incomplete; in checked studies, under half of the missing clones stem from an unresolved V gene, and the remainder is unexplained. Clone size and V and J calls were adopted from that table, with D and trimming inferred from the DNA. The sample records tens of thousands of clones, roughly 80% of which are singletons. Jointly, the top ten make up about 42% of the sample.

Whole blood was collected in K2EDTA tubes by collaborating institutions according to the institutions' own protocols. For TCRbeta analysis, collaborators shipped samples as frozen whole blood, isolated PBMCs, or DNA extracted from either of those sample types. Sequences were obtained from peripheral blood. Recombination linked TRBV6-6 to TRBJ1-1, with an unclear D gene assignment. The clonotype originates from a woman aged 65 to 85 with acute or convalescent COVID-19. The nucleotide sequence is TGTGCCGGGATGGCCAGCACCTATCGAGGGAGCACTGAAGCTTTCTTT. This gives the protein CAGMASTYRGSTEAFF.